The T cell receptor (beta chain) described here comes from a study of blood T cells in healthy people across ages. V was shortened by 6 bases and J by 0 bases, with 18 bases between the two germline ends. The CDR3 is 17 residues long. CDR1 and CDR2 from the germline V gene are MNHEY and SVGEGT. Sample-barcoded 5' priming and a J-beta primer mix drove a second PCR of about 6 to 12 cycles. MiXCR, run by TCRdb on the 5' RACE reads, gives a single entry per CDR3 protein. The sample lists approximately 800,000 distinct CDR3 sequences; more than 55% were seen once. This sequence was found in a man aged 35 to 55 in good health. The sequencing sample was made of blood. The chain carries TRBV6-2 or TRBV6-3 and TRBJ2-1; D remains unclear. The CDR3 protein is CASRETRRKSSYNEQFF. CDR3 nucleotide sequence: TGTGCCAGCAGAGAAACGCGTCGGAAAAGCTCCTACAATGAGCAGTTCTTC.